These 17 T cell receptor beta chains were sequenced from one sample in a study of T cells in Graves' hyperthyroidism and ophthalmopathy (dated by TCRdb to between 2018 and 2021). Library construction relied on multiplex PCR. TCRdb shows the sequencer as Illumina HiSeq 2000. TCR beta CDR3 regions were amplified from RNA transcripts. A first-round RT-PCR of the TCR CDR3 used the HTBI primer set with the Qiagen OneStep RT-PCR kit. TCRdb reran the public reads through fastp at Q25 and MiXCR, keeping productive beta chains. Rows merge per CDR3 protein into single entries with the most common DNA and genes. The table for this sample lists about 640,000 distinct CDR3 sequences; roughly 15% of them were counted only once. The ten most abundant clones make up around an eighth of the sample. The specimen sequenced was blood. The receptors originated from a woman aged 45-60 years with Graves' ophthalmopathy.

Ten or more counts support this clonotype. This sequence joins TRBV30 and TRBJ2-5; 7 bases are a match to TRBD2. J gave up 1 base and V 0 bases, and 8 bases lay outside the gene matches. The germline V gene encodes CDR1 GTSNPN and CDR2 SVGIG (reference sequence). The CDR3 has 16 amino acids. CDR3 nucleotides: TGTGCCTGGAGTGTACGCGTGGGAGGGTTCCAAGAGACCCAGTACTTC. It is translated as CAWSVRVGGFQETQYF.

This clonotype was seen only a few times. This chain links TRBV7-9 with TRBJ1-1; the D gene is possibly TRBD1 (6 bases). Germline V gene sequence: CDR1 SEHNR, CDR2 FQNEAQ (reference sequence). The V end lost 5 bases, the J end lost 6 bases, and 10 bases lay between the germline ends. This CDR3 contains 12 residues. CDR3 protein: CASSRQASEAFF. CDR3 nucleotide sequence: TGTGCCAGCAGCCGACAGGCCTCTGAAGCTTTCTTT.

This clonotype was found a few times. The chain joins TRBV27 to TRBJ2-7, with 8 bases that match TRBD2. CDR3 length: 17 amino acids. Trimming removed 5 bases from V and 0 bases from J; junction bases left unmatched: 12. Germline CDR1 is MNHEY and CDR2 is SMNVEV (reference sequence). This CDR3 reads CASSPPEVLAGSYEQYF. Here the CDR3 DNA reads TGTGCCAGCAGTCCACCCGAGGTCCTAGCGGGCTCCTACGAGCAGTACTTC.

This clonotype was seen many times. J is TRBJ2-1 and V is TRBV9; D gene uncertain. V gave up 4 bases and J gave up 7 bases, with 9 bases separating them. CDR1 SGDLS and CDR2 YYNGEE come from the germline V gene. CDR3 length: 12 residues. This CDR3 reads CASSHGPNEQFF. DNA of the CDR3: TGTGCCAGCAGCCACGGCCCGAATGAGCAGTTCTTC.

The V call is TRBV10-2, the J call TRBJ2-1; the match to TRBD2 covers 13 bases. V shed 10 bases, J shed 7 bases, and the junction held 7 bases outside the gene matches. Germline-derived CDR1 and CDR2 are WSHSY and SAAADI. CDR3 length: 14 amino acids. CDR3 DNA sequence: TGCGCCATTCGGACTAGCGGGAGTGAAAATGAGCAGTTCTTC. This sequence encodes CAIRTSGSENEQFF.

In its sample, this clonotype was seen many times. V gene TRBV12-3 or TRBV12-4 combines with J gene TRBJ2-7, with 14 bases aligning to TRBD2. The CDR3 covers 18 residues. The ends lost 6 bases at V and 0 bases at J; junction bases unmatched: 10. CDR3 sequence reads: CASSARSGTSGGSYEQYF. The CDR3 DNA sequence: TGTGCCAGCAGCGCCCGATCCGGGACTAGCGGGGGCTCCTACGAGCAGTACTTC.

The gene calls are TRBV9 and TRBJ2-3; maybe TRBD2 (6 bases). This CDR3 comprises 16 residues. From germline, CDR1 is SGDLS and CDR2 YYNGEE. Trimming removed 0 bases from V and 0 bases from J, with 11 bases in between. CDR3 sequence: CASSVGASDSTDTQYF. CDR3 sequence (DNA): TGTGCCAGCAGCGTAGGGGCTAGCGACAGCACAGATACGCAGTATTTT. The variable domain in full, completed from reference TRBV9 and TRBJ2-3, reads DSGVTQTPKHLITATGQRVTLRCSPRSGDLSVYWYQQSLDQGLQFLIQYYNGEERAKGNILERFSAQQFPDLHSELNLSSLELGDSALYFCASSVGASDSTDTQYFGPGTRLTVL.

This clonotype was picked up a small number of times. The rearrangement uses TRBV28 and TRBJ2-1; no definite D call. The DNA end favors TRBJ2-7, so the J call may be wrong. Germline V lookup: CDR1 MDHEN, CDR2 SYDVKM. The CDR3 has 13 residues. DNA of the CDR3: TGTGCCAGCAGTTTGCGCGGTTGGATTGAGCAGTACTTC. Translating gives CASSLRGWIEQYF.

This clonotype has more than one count but fewer than ten. The gene calls are TRBV14 and TRBJ2-7; 8 nucleotides agree with TRBD2. V lost 4 bases, J lost 3 bases, and 11 bases stayed unmatched. The CDR3 is 16 amino acids. Germline values: CDR1 SGHDN, CDR2 FVKESK. The CDR3 loop reads CASSPRWGLGNYEQYF. As DNA, the CDR3 is TGTGCCAGCAGCCCCCGGTGGGGACTAGGGAACTACGAGCAGTACTTC.

The chain combines TRBV19 with TRBJ2-1; 10 bases fit TRBD2. Germline V CDR1 and CDR2: LNHDA, SQIVND (reference sequence). V was pared by 1 base and J by 6 bases, with 3 bases of the junction left unmatched. The CDR3 spans 15 residues. As DNA, the CDR3 is TGTGCCAGTAGTATAGGGACTAGCGGAGCCAATGAGCAGTTCTTC. Amino acids: CASSIGTSGANEQFF.

This clonotype was seen repeatedly, ten times or more. The rearrangement links TRBV27 to TRBJ2-3, with 8 bases identical to TRBD2. Per germline, CDR1 MNHEY and CDR2 SMNVEV (reference sequence). J gave up 0 bases and V 3 bases, and 11 bases lay outside the gene matches. The CDR3 runs 18 residues. The CDR3: CASSFLRLAGGSTDTQYF. The CDR3 DNA sequence: TGTGCCAGCAGTTTTCTGCGGCTAGCGGGCGGGAGCACAGATACGCAGTATTTT.

This clonotype was seen a few times. The V call is TRBV18, the J call TRBJ2-7, with 8 bases lining up with TRBD2. Germline CDR1 KGHSH, CDR2 LQKENI. The CDR3 has 16 residues. Unmatched junction bases numbered 13, after V lost 4 bases and J lost 5 bases. This CDR3 reads CASSLAGGTRPHEQYF. The CDR3 DNA reads TGTGCCAGCTCACTCGCGGGGGGTACGCGCCCCCACGAGCAGTACTTC.

The CDR3 protein is CASSEGLDYGYTF. For the CDR3, the DNA is TGTGCCAGTAGTGAGGGGCTGGACTATGGCTACACCTTC. This chain joins TRBV19 and TRBJ1-2; TRBD1 might be the D (5 bases). Trimming removed 5 bases at V and 3 bases at J, with 10 bases between. The CDR3 runs 13 residues. Looked up from germline, CDR1 is LNHDA and CDR2 is SQIVND (reference sequence).

This clonotype was observed many times. This rearrangement joins TRBV5-1 to TRBJ2-7; 8 bases are shared with TRBD1. V was clipped by 5 bases and J by 4 bases; unmatched bases: 5. Germline CDR1 and CDR2: SGHRS and YFSETQ. This CDR3 region has 13 residues. In DNA, the CDR3 is TGCGCCAGCAGAAAGGACAGGGAGTACGAGCAGTACTTC. This translates into CASRKDREYEQYF. The variable domain in full, completed from reference TRBV5-1 and TRBJ2-7, reads KAGVTQTPRYLIKTRGQQVTLSCSPISGHRSVSWYQQTPGQGLQFLFEYFSETQRNKGNFPGRFSGRQFSNSRSEMNVSTLELGDSALYLCASRKDREYEQYFGPGTRLTVT.

This clonotype was seen repeatedly, ten times or more. CDR3 sequence reads: CASSSPGASRKTYNEQFF. The DNA of the CDR3 is TGTGCCAGCAGTTCCCCCGGGGCTTCACGAAAAACCTACAATGAGCAGTTCTTC. The chain employs TRBV28 and TRBJ2-1; D tentatively fits TRBD1 or TRBD2 (5 bases each). V was trimmed by 4 bases and J by 2 bases, leaving 21 bases between them. This CDR3 has 18 residues. The germline V gene has CDR1 MDHEN and CDR2 SYDVKM.

This clonotype was seen at least ten times. J is TRBJ1-2 and V is TRBV20-1, with D perhaps TRBD1 (6 bases). The V end was cut by 3 bases, the J end by 4 bases, with 12 bases between. Germline V gene sequence: CDR1 DFQATT, CDR2 SNEGSKA (reference sequence). This CDR3 has 13 residues. DNA for the CDR3: TGCAGTGCTAGGCCGAGGGGGGGCTATGGCTACACCTTC. It yields the protein CSARPRGGYGYTF.

This clonotype was seen repeatedly, ten times or more. The V call is TRBV4-1, the J call TRBJ2-3, with D maybe TRBD2 (6 bases). The CDR3 runs 14 residues. Germline assignment: CDR1 MGHRA and CDR2 YSYEKL. Trimming removed 1 base from V and 8 bases from J, with 13 bases in between. As DNA, the CDR3 is TGCGCCAGCAGCCAAGTTGCAAGCGGGCCTACGCAGTATTTT. This gives the protein CASSQVASGPTQYF.